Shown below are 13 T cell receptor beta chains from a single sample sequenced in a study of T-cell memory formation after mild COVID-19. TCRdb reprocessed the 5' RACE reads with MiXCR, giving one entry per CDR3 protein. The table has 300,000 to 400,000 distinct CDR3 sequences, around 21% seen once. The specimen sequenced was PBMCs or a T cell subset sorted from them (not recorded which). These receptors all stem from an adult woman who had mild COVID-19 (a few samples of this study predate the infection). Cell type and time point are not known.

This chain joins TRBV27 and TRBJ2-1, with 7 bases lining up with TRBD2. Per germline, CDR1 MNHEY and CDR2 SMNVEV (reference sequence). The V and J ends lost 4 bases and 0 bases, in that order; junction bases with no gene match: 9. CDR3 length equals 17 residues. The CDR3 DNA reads TGTGCCAGCAGTTGGGGCGGGGGTGAAAGCTCCTACAATGAGCAGTTCTTC. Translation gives CASSWGGGESSYNEQFF.

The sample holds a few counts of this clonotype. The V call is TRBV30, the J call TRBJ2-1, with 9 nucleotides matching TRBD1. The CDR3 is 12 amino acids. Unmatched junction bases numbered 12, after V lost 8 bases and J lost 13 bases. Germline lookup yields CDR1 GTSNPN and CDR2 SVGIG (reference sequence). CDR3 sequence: CAGGTGQALQFF. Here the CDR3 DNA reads TGTGCCGGGGGGACAGGGCAGGCCCTACAGTTCTTC.

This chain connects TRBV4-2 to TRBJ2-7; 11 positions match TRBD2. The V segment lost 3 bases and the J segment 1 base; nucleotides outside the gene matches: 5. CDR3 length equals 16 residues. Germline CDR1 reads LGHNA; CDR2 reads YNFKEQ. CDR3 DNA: TGTGCCAGCAGCCAGATCACTAGCGGGAGATCCTACGAGCAGTACTTC. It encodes CASSQITSGRSYEQYF.

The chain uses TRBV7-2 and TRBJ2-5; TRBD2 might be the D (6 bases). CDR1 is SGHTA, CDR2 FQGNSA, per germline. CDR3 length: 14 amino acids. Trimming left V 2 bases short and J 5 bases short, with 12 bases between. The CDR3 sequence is CASSLMVAGETQYF. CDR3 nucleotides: TGTGCCAGCAGCTTAATGGTGGCGGGGGAGACCCAGTACTTC.

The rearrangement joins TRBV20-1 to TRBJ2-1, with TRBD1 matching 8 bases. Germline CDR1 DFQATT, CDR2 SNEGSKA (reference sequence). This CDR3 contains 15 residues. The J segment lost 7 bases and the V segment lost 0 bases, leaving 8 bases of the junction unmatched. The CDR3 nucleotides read TGCAGTGCTAGAGATCGAGGGACAGGAGGAAATGAGCAGTTCTTC. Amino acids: CSARDRGTGGNEQFF.

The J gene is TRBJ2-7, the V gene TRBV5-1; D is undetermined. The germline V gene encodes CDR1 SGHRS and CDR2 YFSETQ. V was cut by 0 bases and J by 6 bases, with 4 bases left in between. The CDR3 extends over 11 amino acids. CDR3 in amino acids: CASSLGFEQYF. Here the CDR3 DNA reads TGCGCCAGCAGCTTGGGGTTCGAGCAGTACTTC.

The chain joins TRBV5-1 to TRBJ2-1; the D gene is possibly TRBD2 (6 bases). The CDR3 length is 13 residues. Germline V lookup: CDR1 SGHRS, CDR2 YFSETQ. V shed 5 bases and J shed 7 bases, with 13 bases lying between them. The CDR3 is CASRPPGENEQFF. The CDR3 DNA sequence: TGCGCCAGCAGGCCCCCGGGAGAAAATGAGCAGTTCTTC.

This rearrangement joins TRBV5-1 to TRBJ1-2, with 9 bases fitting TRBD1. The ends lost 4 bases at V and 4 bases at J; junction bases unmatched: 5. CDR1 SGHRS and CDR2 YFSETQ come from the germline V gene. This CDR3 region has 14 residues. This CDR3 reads CASSVGTGLYGYTF. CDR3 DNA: TGCGCCAGCAGCGTCGGGACAGGGCTCTATGGCTACACCTTC.

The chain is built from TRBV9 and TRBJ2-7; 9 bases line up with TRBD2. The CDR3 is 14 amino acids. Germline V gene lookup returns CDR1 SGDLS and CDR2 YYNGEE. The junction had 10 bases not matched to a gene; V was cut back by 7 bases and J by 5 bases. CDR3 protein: CASGQSSGVNEQYF. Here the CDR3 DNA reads TGTGCCAGCGGACAATCTAGCGGGGTGAACGAGCAGTACTTC. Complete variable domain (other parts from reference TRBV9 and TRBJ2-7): DSGVTQTPKHLITATGQRVTLRCSPRSGDLSVYWYQQSLDQGLQFLIQYYNGEERAKGNILERFSAQQFPDLHSELNLSSLELGDSALYFCASGQSSGVNEQYFGPGTRLTVT.

The CDR3 is CASSSWEEETQYF. CDR3 DNA: TGTGCCAGCAGCTCCTGGGAAGAAGAGACCCAGTACTTC. The chain employs TRBV5-4 and TRBJ2-5; D is uncertain. The germline V and J ends were trimmed by 3 bases and 3 bases, with 9 bases remaining between them. This CDR3 comprises 13 residues. Looked up from germline, CDR1 is SGHNT and CDR2 is YYREEE (reference sequence).

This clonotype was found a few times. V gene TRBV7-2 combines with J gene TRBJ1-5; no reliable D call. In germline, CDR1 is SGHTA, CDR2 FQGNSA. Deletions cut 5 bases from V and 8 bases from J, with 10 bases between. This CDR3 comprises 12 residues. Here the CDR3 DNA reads TGTGCCAGCAGCATAAACACTAAGCCCCAGCATTTT. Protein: CASSINTKPQHF. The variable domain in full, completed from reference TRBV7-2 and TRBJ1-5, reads GAGVSQSPSNKVTEKGKDVELRCDPISGHTALYWYRQSLGQGLEFLIYFQGNSAPDKSGLPSDRFSAERTGGSVSTLTIQRTQQEDSAVYLCASSINTKPQHFGDGTRLSIL.

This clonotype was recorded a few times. CDR3: CASSQEAGGPNEQYF. CDR3 DNA: TGCGCCAGCAGCCAAGAAGCGGGGGGGCCGAACGAGCAGTACTTC. This rearrangement joins TRBV4-1 to TRBJ2-7; 10 bases fit TRBD2. The V and J ends lost 0 bases and 5 bases, in that order; junction bases with no gene match: 4. The CDR3 loop spans 15 amino acids. The V gene's germline CDR1 is MGHRA and CDR2 YSYEKL.

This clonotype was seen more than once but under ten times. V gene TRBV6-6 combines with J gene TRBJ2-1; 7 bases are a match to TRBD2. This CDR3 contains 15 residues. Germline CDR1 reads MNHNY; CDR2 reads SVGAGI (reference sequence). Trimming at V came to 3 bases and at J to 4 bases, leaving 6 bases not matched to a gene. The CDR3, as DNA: TGTGCCAGCAGTTATGGGACTACCGTTTACAATGAGCAGTTCTTC. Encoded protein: CASSYGTTVYNEQFF.